This is a list of T cell receptor beta chains from one sample in a study of beta chain features in type 1 diabetes. Using immunoSEQ multiplex PCR, the repertoire was profiled, and TCRdb retains in-frame clones only, with some absent. Of about 160,000 clones in the sample, around 8% were seen once. Sequenced sample: central memory CD4+ T cells from blood. These receptor sequences come from a woman between 18 and 29 years old with type 1 diabetes. Each CDR3 is given with its conserved first and last residue. D genes are given only for firm matches. For some rows the clone size is stated as once, few or many, or as a class when expanded; others skip it.

15	TRBJ1-1	-	-	TRBV19	TGTGCCAGTAGTAGAAGACAGAACATGAACACTGAAGCTTTCTTT	CASSRRQNMNTEAFF
14	TRBJ1-5	TRBD1	-	TRBV30	TGTGCCTGGAGTGTACTTACAGGGGATCAGCCCCAGCATTTT	CAWSVLTGDQPQHF
13	TRBJ2-7	TRBD2	-	TRBV19	TGTGCCAGTCCATTAGCGGGTCTCAACGAGCAGTACTTC	CASPLAGLNEQYF
16	TRBJ2-1	TRBD2	few	TRBV18	TGTGCCAGCTCACCACCTAGCGGGGGCCAACGGAATGAGCAGTTCTTC	CASSPPSGGQRNEQFF
18	TRBJ2-3	TRBD2	-	TRBV4-2	TGTGCCAGCTCCACCGGGACTAGCGGGGTGACTAGCACAGATACGCAGTATTTT	CASSTGTSGVTSTDTQYF
16	TRBJ2-3	TRBD2	-	TRBV15	TGTGCCACCAGCCCCCCATTGGCGGGAGACGGAAATACGCAGTATTTT	CATSPPLAGDGNTQYF
16	TRBJ2-3	TRBD2	-	TRBV11-2	TGTGCCAGCAGTCGGGGGGGCCAGTGGGGCACAGATACGCAGTATTTT	CASSRGGQWGTDTQYF
13	TRBJ2-5	TRBD2	-	TRBV7-9	TGTGCCAGCAGCTCCGCGGGAGAAGAGACCCAGTACTTC	CASSSAGEETQYF
15	TRBJ2-1	TRBD2	few	TRBV28	TGTGCCAGCACCCGTCCCAGCGGGAGGCCAAATGAGCAGTTCTTC	CASTRPSGRPNEQFF
15	TRBJ2-3	-	-	TRBV29-1	TGCAGCGTTGATACGGGGGGCTCGGTGTCGGATACGCAGTATTTT	CSVDTGGSVSDTQYF
13	TRBJ1-2	TRBD1	-	TRBV25-1	TGTGCCAGCAGGGGACAGGAGGCACGGTTCTACACCTTC	CASRGQEARFYTF
14	TRBJ2-3	TRBD1	few	TRBV29-1	TGCAGCGTTGAGCTGAGGGGGCCCACAGATACGCAGTATTTT	CSVELRGPTDTQYF
13	TRBJ1-5	-	-	TRBV30	TGTGCCTGGAGTCCAGGGTACAATCAGCCCCAGCATTTT	CAWSPGYNQPQHF
15	TRBJ2-1	-	few	TRBV27	TGTGCCAGCAGGCTCTTTGGGAGCTCCTACAATGAGCAGTTCTTC	CASRLFGSSYNEQFF
15	TRBJ2-7	TRBD2	few	TRBV7-2	TGTGCCAGCAGCCGACGGACTAGCGGGGGACTAGAGCAGTACTTC	CASSRRTSGGLEQYF
12	TRBJ2-7	-	few	TRBV6-6	TGTGCCAGCAGCTCTTTGTCTTACGAGCAGTACTTC	CASSSLSYEQYF
14	TRBJ2-7	-	few	TRBV6-5	TGTGCCAGCAGTCGCGATCCAGCGGGCTACGAGCAGTACTTC	CASSRDPAGYEQYF
14	TRBJ2-2	-	-	TRBV19	TGTGCCAGTAGTCCCCCTGTGAACACCGGGGAGCTGTTTTTT	CASSPPVNTGELFF
14	TRBJ2-3	TRBD1	many	TRBV5-6	TGTGCCAGCAGCCGACAGGGGGCCGGAGATACGCAGTATTTT	CASSRQGAGDTQYF
16	TRBJ2-1	TRBD2	-	TRBV2	TGTGCCAGCAGGCCACCGGGACTAGCCTCCTTGTGGGAGCAGTTCTTC	CASRPPGLASLWEQFF
16	TRBJ2-5	TRBD2	-	TRBV5-1	TGCGCCAGCAGCCCCCGGGGGGTAAGATACCAAGAGACCCAGTACTTC	CASSPRGVRYQETQYF
13	TRBJ1-2	-	few	TRBV4-1	TGCGCCAGCAGCCAAGAGAGGGGACTTGGCTACACCTTC	CASSQERGLGYTF
17	TRBJ2-5	TRBD1	-	TRBV7-2	TGTGCCAGCAGCTTAGGGCCCGGGACAGGTCCACAAGAGACCCAGTACTTC	CASSLGPGTGPQETQYF
16	TRBJ2-2	TRBD2	few	TRBV15	TGTGCCACCAGCAGAGGTGGAGCGGGGGAGACCGGGGAGCTGTTTTTT	CATSRGGAGETGELFF
17	TRBJ2-1	-	few	TRBV30	TGTGCCTGGAGCCCCTTAGGGGGTTACCTATCTAACAATGAGCAGTTCTTC	CAWSPLGGYLSNNEQFF
14	TRBJ1-2	TRBD1	-	TRBV7-8	TGTGCCAGCAGCCAGGGGACAGGCGGAGTTGGCTACACCTTC	CASSQGTGGVGYTF
17	TRBJ2-3	TRBD2	few	TRBV2	TGTGCCAGCAGGGGGGCTAGCGGGGGGGCCGGCACAGATACGCAGTATTTT	CASRGASGGAGTDTQYF
14	TRBJ2-5	TRBD1	-	TRBV7-9	TGTGCCAGCAGCCAACAGGGGGCTCGAGAGACCCAGTACTTC	CASSQQGARETQYF
15	TRBJ2-4	-	few	TRBV2	TGTGCCAGCAGTGGATTCGGGATAGGGGGAAACATTCAGTACTTC	CASSGFGIGGNIQYF
13	TRBJ1-2	TRBD1	once	TRBV18	TGTGCCAGCTCACCAGCGACAGGGGATGGCTACACCTTC	CASSPATGDGYTF
15	TRBJ2-6	-	few	TRBV28	TGTGCCAGCAGTTTCTCAGGGTCCGGGGCCAACGTCCTGACTTTC	CASSFSGSGANVLTF